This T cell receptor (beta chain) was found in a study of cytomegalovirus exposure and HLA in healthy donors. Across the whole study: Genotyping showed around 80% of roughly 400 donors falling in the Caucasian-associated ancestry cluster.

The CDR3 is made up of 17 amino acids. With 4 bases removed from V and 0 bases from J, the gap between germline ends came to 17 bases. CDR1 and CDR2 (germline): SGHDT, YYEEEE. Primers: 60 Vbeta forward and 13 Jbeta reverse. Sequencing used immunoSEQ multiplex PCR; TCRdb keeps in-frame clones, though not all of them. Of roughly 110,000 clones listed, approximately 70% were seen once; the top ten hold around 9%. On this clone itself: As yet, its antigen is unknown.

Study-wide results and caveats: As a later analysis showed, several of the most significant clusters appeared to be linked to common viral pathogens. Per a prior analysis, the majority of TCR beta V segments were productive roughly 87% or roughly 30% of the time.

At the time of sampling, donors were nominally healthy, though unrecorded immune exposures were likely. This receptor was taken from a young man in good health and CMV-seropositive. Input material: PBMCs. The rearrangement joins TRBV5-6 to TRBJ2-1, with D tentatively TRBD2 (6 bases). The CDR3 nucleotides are TGTGCCAGCAGCATTTTTTCGGGGGAAAGCTCCTACAATGAGCAGTTCTTC. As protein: CASSIFSGESSYNEQFF.